This T cell receptor (beta chain) is from a study of OX40 agonist ivuxolimab in advanced cancers. Study results and limitations: Relative to CD4+ cells, CD8+ T cells on average had more expanded clones.

The sample holds a few counts of this clone. What it recognizes is unknown. Method: immunoSEQ multiplex PCR; TCRdb's copy keeps in-frame clones and lacks some. The table lists 65,000 to 85,000 clones, around 80% of them singletons. CDR3 size: 16 residues. Trimming removed 4 bases from V and 3 bases from J; junction bases left unmatched: 2. CDR1 is LGHNA and CDR2 is YNFKEQ in the germline V gene. The clonotype originates from an adult with an advanced solid tumor such as melanoma, head and neck, liver or kidney cancer. Specimen: CD4+ or CD8+ T cells sorted from blood, collected in a trial of the OX40 agonist ivuxolimab. V and J are TRBV4-2 and TRBJ2-3; 15 bases are shared with TRBD2. The CDR3 loop is CASSLGLAGGTDTQYF. In DNA form, the CDR3 reads TGTGCCAGCAGCCTTGGACTAGCGGGAGGGACAGATACGCAGTATTTT.